Listed here are 22 T cell receptor beta chains from one sample, sequenced in a study of cytomegalovirus exposure and HLA in healthy donors. PCR primers comprised 60 Vbeta and 13 Jbeta primers. Assay: immunoSEQ multiplex PCR; the TCRdb copy retains only in-frame clones and omits some. The data show about 90,000 clones, 70% to 85% seen once. The sequencing sample was made of PBMCs. Receptor source: a man younger than 40 in good health and CMV-seronegative.

The CDR3 spells CASSYESRGHEQYF. The CDR3 nucleotides read TGTGCCAGCAGTTACGAATCCAGGGGGCACGAGCAGTACTTC. The V and J genes are TRBV6-5 and TRBJ2-7, with TRBD1 matching over 8 bases. There are 14 residues in the CDR3. Germline V gives CDR1 MNHEY, CDR2 SVGAGI. V trimming: 2 bases; J trimming: 5 bases; junction bases outside the gene matches: 5.

The chain joins TRBV11-3 to TRBJ1-4; D not certain. The CDR3 consists of 12 residues. Germline CDR1 reads SGHNT; CDR2 reads YENEEA. Trimming stripped 5 bases from V and 8 bases from J, with 9 bases between. The CDR3 protein is CASSPAGEKLFF. The CDR3 DNA follows: TGTGCCAGCAGCCCCGCGGGAGAAAAACTGTTTTTT.

This chain connects TRBV7-9 to TRBJ2-2; 8 nucleotides match TRBD2. CDR1 and CDR2 from the germline V gene are SEHNR and FQNEAQ (reference sequence). With V trimmed by 5 bases and J by 4 bases, 12 bases remained unmatched. This CDR3 region has 17 residues. The CDR3 region is CASSPGGGRQLTGELFF. The CDR3 DNA reads TGTGCCAGCAGCCCCGGGGGGGGCAGACAGCTCACCGGGGAGCTGTTTTTT.

The V gene is TRBV28, the J gene TRBJ1-3, with D unclear. Germline CDR1 reads MDHEN; CDR2 reads SYDVKM. V shed 4 bases and J shed 8 bases, with 18 bases lying between them. This CDR3 contains 15 residues. The CDR3 reads CASSSPSEVPDTIYF. The CDR3 DNA is TGTGCCAGCAGTTCCCCCTCCGAAGTCCCGGACACCATATATTTT. Full variable domain (rest looked up from reference TRBV28 and TRBJ1-3): DVKVTQSSRYLVKRTGEKVFLECVQDMDHENMFWYRQDPGLGLRLIYFSYDVKMKEKGDIPEGYSVSREKKERFSLILESASTNQTSMYLCASSSPSEVPDTIYFGEGSWLTVV.

The chain uses TRBV29-1 and TRBJ1-6, with 8 bases fitting TRBD1. Per the germline V gene, CDR1 is SQVTM and CDR2 is ANQGSEA. The CDR3 length is 14 residues. J lost 5 bases, V lost 5 bases, and 5 bases had no gene match. The CDR3 here is CSVKGQGNNSPLHF. CDR3 in DNA: TGCAGCGTTAAAGGACAGGGAAATAATTCACCCCTCCACTTT.

The rearrangement links TRBV18 to TRBJ1-2; 7 bases line up with TRBD1. The V gene end was trimmed by 3 bases and the J gene end by 4 bases; junction bases not matched to a gene: 2. CDR1 and CDR2 (germline): KGHSH, LQKENI. The length of the CDR3 is 13 residues. CDR3 DNA: TGTGCCAGCTCACCGGGACAGAGCTATGGCTACACCTTC. This gives the protein CASSPGQSYGYTF.

The chain carries TRBV7-2 and TRBJ2-1; tentative D call: TRBD2 (5 bases). The CDR3 totals 17 residues. Germline V CDR1 and CDR2: SGHTA, FQGNSA. Trimming pared 5 bases from V and 3 bases from J, leaving 20 bases between. CDR3 sequence: CASSRRTRNPYYNEQFF. CDR3 nucleotide sequence: TGTGCCAGCAGCCGACGAACTAGGAATCCCTACTACAATGAGCAGTTCTTC.

The chain is built from TRBV18 and TRBJ1-1, with D perhaps TRBD1 (6 bases). Looked up from germline, CDR1 is KGHSH and CDR2 is LQKENI. The CDR3 covers 14 residues. V was clipped by 6 bases and J by 1 base, with 12 bases between them. CDR3 sequence (DNA): TGTGCCAGCTCCCGCGGACAGAAGAACACTGAAGCTTTCTTT. This gives the protein CASSRGQKNTEAFF.

The chain recombines TRBV11-2 with TRBJ2-5; 9 bases map to TRBD1. The closer fit of TRBJ2-7 to the DNA end suggests the J call may be wrong. Germline V gene lookup returns CDR1 SGHAT and CDR2 FQNNGV. The CDR3 is 16 residues long. The CDR3, as DNA: TGTGCCAGCAGCAATGCCGTGGACAGGGGCCCCTACGAGCAGTACTTC. It yields the protein CASSNAVDRGPYEQYF.

This chain connects TRBV4-2 to TRBJ1-6; D is ambiguous. Trimming left V 3 bases short and J 9 bases short, with 9 bases between. The CDR3 contains 13 residues. Per germline, CDR1 LGHNA and CDR2 YNFKEQ. Here the CDR3 reads CASSQNSGSPLHF. DNA for the CDR3: TGTGCCAGCAGCCAGAACAGTGGTTCACCCCTCCACTTT.

The rearrangement links TRBV6-6 to TRBJ1-2; TRBD1 agrees at 8 bases. The CDR3 totals 14 residues. From germline, CDR1 is MNHNY and CDR2 SVGAGI (reference sequence). V lost 5 bases and J lost 8; bases outside the gene matches: 10. The CDR3 DNA reads TGTGCCAGCAGTAACCGACAGGGGACGAGGGGCTACACCTTC. This codes for CASSNRQGTRGYTF.

The CDR3 protein is CASRAFYQETQYF. The DNA for the CDR3 is TGTGCCAGCAGGGCCTTTTACCAAGAGACCCAGTACTTC. The chain couples TRBV6-1 to TRBJ2-5; D is ambiguous. This CDR3 has 13 amino acids. The germline V gene has CDR1 MNHNS and CDR2 SASEGT. The ends were cut back, 6 bases at V and 0 bases at J, with 8 bases in the middle.

This clone was seen once. The chain uses TRBV9 and TRBJ1-2, with TRBD1 matching over 10 bases. Germline V gives CDR1 SGDLS, CDR2 YYNGEE. The CDR3 contains 15 residues. The V gene end was trimmed by 0 bases and the J gene end by 11 bases; junction bases not matched to a gene: 10. CDR3: CASSVARDRGGRYTF. The CDR3, as DNA: TGTGCCAGCAGCGTAGCCCGGGACAGGGGAGGAAGGTACACCTTC.

This sequence joins TRBV25-1 and TRBJ1-3; TRBD1 is a possible D gene (5 bases). V lost 3 bases, J lost 4 bases, and 13 bases lay in between. This CDR3 spans 15 amino acids. Germline V gives CDR1 MGHDK, CDR2 SYGVNS. The CDR3 spells CASSDPGTDGNTIYF. The CDR3, as DNA: TGTGCCAGCAGTGACCCAGGGACTGACGGAAACACCATATATTTT.

The V and J genes are TRBV7-2 and TRBJ2-5; D is perhaps TRBD1 (6 bases). Trimming pared 1 base from V and 2 bases from J, leaving 20 bases between. The CDR3 spans 18 residues. Germline loops: CDR1 SGHTA, CDR2 FQGNSA. CDR3 sequence reads: CASSLGVSTGFSQETQYF. CDR3 in DNA: TGTGCCAGCAGCTTAGGAGTTTCCACAGGGTTTTCTCAAGAGACCCAGTACTTC.

The chain recombines TRBV19 with TRBJ2-1; the match to TRBD1 covers 8 bases. This CDR3 has 15 residues. The V segment lost 3 bases and the J segment 7 bases; nucleotides outside the gene matches: 8. Germline V CDR1 and CDR2: LNHDA, SQIVND (reference sequence). For the CDR3, the DNA is TGTGCCAGTAGTATTGGCAGGACAGGGTCGAATGAGCAGTTCTTC. Its protein is CASSIGRTGSNEQFF.

This clone was seen only a few times. V and J are TRBV6-6 and TRBJ2-3; 8 bases align to TRBD1. Germline loops: CDR1 MNHNY, CDR2 SVGAGI (reference sequence). Trimming took 7 bases from V and 2 from J; bases not matched to a gene: 2. The CDR3 consists of 13 residues. CDR3 amino acids: CASKGQVTDTQYF. The DNA for the CDR3 is TGTGCCAGCAAGGGACAGGTCACAGATACGCAGTATTTT.

The chain uses TRBV6-5 and TRBJ1-1; TRBD1 is a possible D gene (5 bases). The CDR3 is 16 amino acids. With 2 bases removed from V and 1 base from J, the gap between germline ends came to 14 bases. Germline V lookup: CDR1 MNHEY, CDR2 SVGAGI. The CDR3: CASSYRGTGPNTEAFF. The CDR3 coding sequence is TGTGCCAGCAGTTACAGGGGAACGGGCCCGAACACTGAAGCTTTCTTT.

This clone has just a few counts. This rearrangement joins TRBV19 to TRBJ2-6; D call uncertain. This CDR3 is built from 17 residues. V gave up 3 bases and J gave up 0 bases, with 12 bases separating them. Germline CDR1 is LNHDA and CDR2 is SQIVND (reference sequence). The CDR3 sequence is CASSIRDSDSGANVLTF. CDR3 coding DNA: TGTGCCAGTAGTATTCGAGATAGTGACTCTGGGGCCAACGTCCTGACTTTC.

This sequence joins TRBV7-3 and TRBJ2-2, with 7 bases aligning to TRBD2. CDR1 and CDR2 (germline): SGHTA, FQGTGA. The J segment lost 5 bases and the V segment lost 2 bases, leaving 5 bases of the junction unmatched. The CDR3 runs to 15 residues. The CDR3 sequence is CASSLSRGSTGELFF. CDR3 nucleotide sequence: TGTGCCAGCAGCTTATCGCGGGGGTCGACCGGGGAGCTGTTTTTT.

The chain uses TRBV19 and TRBJ2-2; TRBD1 is a possible D gene (6 bases). CDR3 size: 16 residues. Germline CDR1 and CDR2: LNHDA and SQIVND (reference sequence). Trimming removed 4 bases from V and 0 bases from J, with 12 bases in between. The CDR3 spells CASSKRGHPNTGELFF. The CDR3 DNA sequence: TGTGCCAGTAGTAAAAGGGGACACCCGAACACCGGGGAGCTGTTTTTT. Complete variable domain (other parts from reference TRBV19 and TRBJ2-2): DGGITQSPKYLFRKEGQNVTLSCEQNLNHDAMYWYRQDPGQGLRLIYYSQIVNDFQKGDIAEGYSVSREKKESFPLTVTSAQKNPTAFYLCASSKRGHPNTGELFFGEGSRLTVL.

The chain's CDR3 is CASSRGQGPEDDEQFF. Here the CDR3 DNA reads TGTGCCAGCAGTAGGGGACAGGGTCCGGAGGACGATGAGCAGTTCTTC. V usage is TRBV25-1 and J usage is TRBJ2-1; TRBD1 agrees at 9 bases. This CDR3 has 16 residues. The junction had 13 bases not matched to a gene; V was cut back by 5 bases and J by 8 bases. Germline V gives CDR1 MGHDK, CDR2 SYGVNS.